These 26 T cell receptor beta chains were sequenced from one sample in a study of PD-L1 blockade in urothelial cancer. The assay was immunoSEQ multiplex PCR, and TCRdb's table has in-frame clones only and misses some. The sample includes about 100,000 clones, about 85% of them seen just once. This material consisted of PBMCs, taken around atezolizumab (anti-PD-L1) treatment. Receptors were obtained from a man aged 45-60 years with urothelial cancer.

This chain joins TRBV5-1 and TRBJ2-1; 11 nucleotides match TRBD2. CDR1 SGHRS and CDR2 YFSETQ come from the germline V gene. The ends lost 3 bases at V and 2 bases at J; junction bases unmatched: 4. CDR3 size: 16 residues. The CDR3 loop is CASSSSTSGTYNEQFF. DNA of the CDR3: TGCGCCAGCAGCTCTTCGACTAGCGGGACCTACAATGAGCAGTTCTTC. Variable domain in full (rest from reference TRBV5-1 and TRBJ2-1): KAGVTQTPRYLIKTRGQQVTLSCSPISGHRSVSWYQQTPGQGLQFLFEYFSETQRNKGNFPGRFSGRQFSNSRSEMNVSTLELGDSALYLCASSSSTSGTYNEQFFGPGTRLTVL.

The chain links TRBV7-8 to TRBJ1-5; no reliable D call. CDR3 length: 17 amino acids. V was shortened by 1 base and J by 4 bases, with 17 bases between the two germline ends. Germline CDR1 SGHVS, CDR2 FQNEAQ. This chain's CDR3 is CASSLGRPAGGNQPQHF. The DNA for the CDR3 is TGTGCCAGCAGCTTAGGAAGGCCGGCAGGAGGTAATCAGCCCCAGCATTTT.

The CDR3 region has the DNA TGTGCCAGCAGCTTAGGACAGAACTATGGCTACACCTTC. It is translated as CASSLGQNYGYTF. The chain recombines TRBV11-1 with TRBJ1-2; D may be TRBD1 (5 bases). The V end lost 1 base, the J end lost 2 bases, and 5 bases lay between the germline ends. This CDR3 spans 13 amino acids. CDR1 is SGHAT and CDR2 is FQDESV in the germline V gene (reference sequence).

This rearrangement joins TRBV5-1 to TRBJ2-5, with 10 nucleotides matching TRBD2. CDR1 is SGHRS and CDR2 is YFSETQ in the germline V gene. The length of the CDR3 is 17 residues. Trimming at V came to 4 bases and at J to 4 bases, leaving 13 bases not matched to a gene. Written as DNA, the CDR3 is TGCGCCAGCAGCACGGGACTAGCGAGGCCCGGGGGAGAGACCCAGTACTTC. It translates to CASSTGLARPGGETQYF.

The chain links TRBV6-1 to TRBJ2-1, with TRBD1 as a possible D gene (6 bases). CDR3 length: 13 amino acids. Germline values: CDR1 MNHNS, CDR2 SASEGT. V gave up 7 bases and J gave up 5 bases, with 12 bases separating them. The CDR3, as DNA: TGTGCCAGCACGGCGACAGGTAACAATGAGCAGTTCTTC. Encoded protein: CASTATGNNEQFF.

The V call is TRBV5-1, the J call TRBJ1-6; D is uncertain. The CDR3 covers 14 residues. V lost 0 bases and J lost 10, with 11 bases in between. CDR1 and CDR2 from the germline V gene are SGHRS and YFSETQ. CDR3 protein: CASSLGRVRSPLHF. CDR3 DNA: TGCGCCAGCAGCTTGGGACGGGTTCGATCACCCCTCCACTTT.

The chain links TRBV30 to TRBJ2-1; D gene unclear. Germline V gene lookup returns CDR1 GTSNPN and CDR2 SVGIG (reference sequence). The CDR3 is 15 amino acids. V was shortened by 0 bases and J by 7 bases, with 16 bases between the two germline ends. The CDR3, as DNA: TGTGCCTGGAGTGTTCGCTCTTCACTCCGGAATGAGCAGTTCTTC. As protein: CAWSVRSSLRNEQFF.

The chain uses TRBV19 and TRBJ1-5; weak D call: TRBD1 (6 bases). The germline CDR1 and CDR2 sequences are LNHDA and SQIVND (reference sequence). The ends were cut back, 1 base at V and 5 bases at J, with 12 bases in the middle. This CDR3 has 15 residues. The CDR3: CASSIAKGGYQPQHF. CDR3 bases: TGTGCCAGTAGTATAGCCAAGGGGGGGTATCAGCCCCAGCATTTT.

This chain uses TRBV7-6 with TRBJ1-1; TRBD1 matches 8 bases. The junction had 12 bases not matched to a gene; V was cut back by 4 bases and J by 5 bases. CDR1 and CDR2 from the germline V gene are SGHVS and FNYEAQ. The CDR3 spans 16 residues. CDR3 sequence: CASSSQTGAARTEAFF. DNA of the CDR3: TGTGCCAGCAGCTCGCAGACAGGGGCGGCGCGGACTGAAGCTTTCTTT.

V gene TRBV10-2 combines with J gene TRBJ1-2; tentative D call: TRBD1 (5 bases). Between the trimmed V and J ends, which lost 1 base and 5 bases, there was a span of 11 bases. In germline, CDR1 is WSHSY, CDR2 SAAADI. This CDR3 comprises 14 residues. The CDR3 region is CASSELGLMYGYTF. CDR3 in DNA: TGCGCCAGCAGTGAGTTGGGGCTCATGTATGGCTACACCTTC.

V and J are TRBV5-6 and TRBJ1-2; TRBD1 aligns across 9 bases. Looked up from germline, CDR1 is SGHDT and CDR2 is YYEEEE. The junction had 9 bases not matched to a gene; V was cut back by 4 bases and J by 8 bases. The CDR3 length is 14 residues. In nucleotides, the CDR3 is TGTGCCAGCAGCCAGAGGGACAGGGAAGGCGGCTACACCTTC. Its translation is CASSQRDREGGYTF.

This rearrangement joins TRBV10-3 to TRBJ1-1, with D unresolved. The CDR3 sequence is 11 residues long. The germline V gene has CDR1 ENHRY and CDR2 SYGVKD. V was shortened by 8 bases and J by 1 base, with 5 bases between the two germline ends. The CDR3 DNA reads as TGTGCCATCGCAGGGAACACTGAAGCTTTCTTT. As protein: CAIAGNTEAFF.

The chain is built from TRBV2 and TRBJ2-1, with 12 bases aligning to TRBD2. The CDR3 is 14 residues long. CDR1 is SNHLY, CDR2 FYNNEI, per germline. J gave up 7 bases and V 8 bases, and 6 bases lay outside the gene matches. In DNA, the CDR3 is TGTGCCAGCGAGACTAGCGGGAGATTTAATGAGCAGTTCTTC. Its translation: CASETSGRFNEQFF.

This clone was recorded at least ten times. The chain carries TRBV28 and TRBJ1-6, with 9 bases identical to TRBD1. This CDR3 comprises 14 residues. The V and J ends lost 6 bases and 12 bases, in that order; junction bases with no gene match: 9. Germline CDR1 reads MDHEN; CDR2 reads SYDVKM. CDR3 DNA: TGTGCCAGCAGATCATACAGGGGGCTGGGACCCCTCCACTTT. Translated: CASRSYRGLGPLHF.

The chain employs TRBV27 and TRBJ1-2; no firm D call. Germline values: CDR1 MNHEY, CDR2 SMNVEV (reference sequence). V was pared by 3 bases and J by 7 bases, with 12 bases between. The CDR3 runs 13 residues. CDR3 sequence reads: CASSFWPSGGYTF. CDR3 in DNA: TGTGCCAGCAGTTTTTGGCCTTCGGGTGGCTACACCTTC.

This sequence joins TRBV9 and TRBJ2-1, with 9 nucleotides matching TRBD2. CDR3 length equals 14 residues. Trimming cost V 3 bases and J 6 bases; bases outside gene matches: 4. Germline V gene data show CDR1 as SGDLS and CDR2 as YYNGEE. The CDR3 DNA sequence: TGTGCCAGCAGCGAGGGACTAGCAAGCAATGAGCAGTTCTTC. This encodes CASSEGLASNEQFF.

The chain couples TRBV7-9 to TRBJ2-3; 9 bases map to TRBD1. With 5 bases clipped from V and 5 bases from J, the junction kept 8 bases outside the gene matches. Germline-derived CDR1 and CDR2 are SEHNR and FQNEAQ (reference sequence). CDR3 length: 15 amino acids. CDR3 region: CASSHGTGIRDTQYF. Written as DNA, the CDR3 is TGTGCCAGCAGCCACGGGACAGGGATAAGAGATACGCAGTATTTT.

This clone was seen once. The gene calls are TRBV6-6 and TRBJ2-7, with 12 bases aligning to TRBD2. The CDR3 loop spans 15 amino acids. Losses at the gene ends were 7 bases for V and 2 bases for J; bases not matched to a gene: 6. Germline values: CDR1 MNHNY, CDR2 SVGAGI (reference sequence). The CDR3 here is CASIQGTSGPYEQYF. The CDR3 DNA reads TGTGCCAGCATCCAGGGGACTAGCGGGCCCTACGAGCAGTACTTC.

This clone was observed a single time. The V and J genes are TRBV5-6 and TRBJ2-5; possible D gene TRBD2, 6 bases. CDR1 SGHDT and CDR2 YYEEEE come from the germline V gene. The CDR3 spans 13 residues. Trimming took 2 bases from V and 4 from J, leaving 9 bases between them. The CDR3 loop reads CASSFGGRETQYF. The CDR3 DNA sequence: TGTGCCAGCAGCTTCGGGGGAAGAGAGACCCAGTACTTC.

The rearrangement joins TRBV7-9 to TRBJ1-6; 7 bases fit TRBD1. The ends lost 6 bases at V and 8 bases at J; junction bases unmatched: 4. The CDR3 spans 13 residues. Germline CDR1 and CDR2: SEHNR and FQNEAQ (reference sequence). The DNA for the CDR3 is TGTGCCAGCAGAGGGACAGAACATTCACCCCTCCACTTT. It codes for CASRGTEHSPLHF.

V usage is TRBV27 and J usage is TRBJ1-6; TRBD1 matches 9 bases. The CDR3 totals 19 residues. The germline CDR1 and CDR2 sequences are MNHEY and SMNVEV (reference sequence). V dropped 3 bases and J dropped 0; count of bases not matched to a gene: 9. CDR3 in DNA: TGTGCCAGCAGTTTCTCCCGGACAGGGGCCAGCTCCTATAATTCACCCCTCCACTTT. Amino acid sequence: CASSFSRTGASSYNSPLHF.

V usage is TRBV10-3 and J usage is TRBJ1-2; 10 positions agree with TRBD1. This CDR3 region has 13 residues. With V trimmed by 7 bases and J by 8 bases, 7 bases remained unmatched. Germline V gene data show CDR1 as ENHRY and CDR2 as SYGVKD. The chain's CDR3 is CAITADRGRGYTF. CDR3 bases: TGTGCCATCACCGCGGACAGGGGGAGAGGCTACACCTTC.

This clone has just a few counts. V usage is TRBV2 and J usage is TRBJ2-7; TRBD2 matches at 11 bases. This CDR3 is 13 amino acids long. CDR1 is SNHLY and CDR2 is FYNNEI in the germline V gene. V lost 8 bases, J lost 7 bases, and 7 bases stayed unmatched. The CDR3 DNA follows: TGTGCCAGCGATAGCGGGAGGGCTTGGGAGCAGTACTTC. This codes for CASDSGRAWEQYF.

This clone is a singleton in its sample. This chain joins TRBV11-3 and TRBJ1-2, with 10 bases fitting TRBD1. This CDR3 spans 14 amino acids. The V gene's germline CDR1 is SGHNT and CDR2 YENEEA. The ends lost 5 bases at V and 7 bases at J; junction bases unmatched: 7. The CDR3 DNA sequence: TGTGCCAGCAGCCAGGGACAGGGGAATGGTGGCTACACCTTC. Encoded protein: CASSQGQGNGGYTF.

This chain's CDR3 is CASTLGQGHGYTF. In DNA form, the CDR3 reads TGTGCCAGCACTTTAGGACAGGGACATGGCTACACCTTC. The chain carries TRBV6-5 and TRBJ1-2; 8 bases line up with TRBD1. CDR1 and CDR2 from the germline V gene are MNHEY and SVGAGI. The J segment lost 6 bases and the V segment lost 7 bases, leaving 7 bases of the junction unmatched. The CDR3 runs to 13 residues.

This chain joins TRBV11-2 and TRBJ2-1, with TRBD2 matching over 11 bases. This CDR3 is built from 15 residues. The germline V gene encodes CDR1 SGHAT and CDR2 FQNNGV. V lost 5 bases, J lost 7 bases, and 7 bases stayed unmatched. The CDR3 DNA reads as TGTGCCAGCAGCATACTAGCGGGAGATTGGAATGAGCAGTTCTTC. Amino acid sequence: CASSILAGDWNEQFF.